The rows below give T cell receptor beta chains drawn from one sample of a study of cytomegalovirus exposure and HLA in healthy donors. Profiling relied on immunoSEQ multiplex PCR, and the TCRdb table lists in-frame clones only, not all of them. Found here are about 260,000 clones, around 91% of them singletons; the top ten hold 2.5% to 3.5%. Sequences were obtained from PBMCs. These receptors originate from a woman in her twenties or thirties in good health and CMV-seronegative. Each CDR3 is given without its conserved first and last residue. Each record gives: V gene, J gene, CDR3 protein.

TRBV5-4	TRBJ2-7	ASSWTGRTSYEQY
TRBV11-3	TRBJ2-3	ASSISSGMGDTQY
TRBV11-2	TRBJ2-5	ASSLGLAGEGETQY
TRBV29-1	TRBJ2-1	SVGGLAGGNEQF
TRBV15	TRBJ2-7	ATSRDRLAGEEQY
TRBV2	TRBJ2-2	ASSEDGSSGPNTGELF
TRBV27	TRBJ2-7	ASSLQGEDNEQY
TRBV7-8	TRBJ2-2	ASSSSVGSGELF
TRBV5-6	TRBJ2-7	ASSFSSGPYEQY
TRBV5-5	TRBJ2-1	ASSIGGSSGNEQF
TRBV15	TRBJ2-3	ATSQNTVVTQY
TRBV2	TRBJ1-5	ASSPTGGNQPQH
TRBV28	TRBJ1-5	ASGWGGNQPQH
TRBV6-1	TRBJ1-3	ASSDRGPSSGNTIY
TRBV28	TRBJ1-2	ASSFSEGPGGYT
TRBV5-1	TRBJ2-1	ASSLEGTGYNEQF
TRBV5-1	TRBJ2-7	ASSETSGRAYEQY
TRBV4-1	TRBJ1-2	ASSSPDRGTANYGYT
TRBV11-3	TRBJ2-5	ASSPGDLLAGSGDQETQY
TRBV19	TRBJ2-3	ASSSRLAGVADTQY
TRBV13	TRBJ2-5	ASSLEGEETQY
TRBV27	TRBJ1-2	ASSPRQAGGYT